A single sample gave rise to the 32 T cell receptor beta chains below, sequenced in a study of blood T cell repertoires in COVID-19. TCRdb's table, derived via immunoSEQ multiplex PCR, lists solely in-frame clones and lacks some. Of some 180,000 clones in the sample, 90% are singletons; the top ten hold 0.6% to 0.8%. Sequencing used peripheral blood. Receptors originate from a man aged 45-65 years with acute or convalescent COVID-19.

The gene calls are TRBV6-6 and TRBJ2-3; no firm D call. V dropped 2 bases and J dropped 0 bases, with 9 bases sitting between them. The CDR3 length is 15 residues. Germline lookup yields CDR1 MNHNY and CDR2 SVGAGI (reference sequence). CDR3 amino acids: CASSYIADSTDTQYF. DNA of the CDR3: TGTGCCAGCAGTTACATTGCGGATAGCACAGATACGCAGTATTTT.

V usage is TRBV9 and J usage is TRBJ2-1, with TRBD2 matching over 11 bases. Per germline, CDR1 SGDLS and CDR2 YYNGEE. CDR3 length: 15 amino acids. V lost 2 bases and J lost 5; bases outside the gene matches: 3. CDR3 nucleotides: TGTGCCAGCAGCGTTCGACTAGCGGGGAACAATGAGCAGTTCTTC. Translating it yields CASSVRLAGNNEQFF. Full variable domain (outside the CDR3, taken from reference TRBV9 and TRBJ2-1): DSGVTQTPKHLITATGQRVTLRCSPRSGDLSVYWYQQSLDQGLQFLIQYYNGEERAKGNILERFSAQQFPDLHSELNLSSLELGDSALYFCASSVRLAGNNEQFFGPGTRLTVL.

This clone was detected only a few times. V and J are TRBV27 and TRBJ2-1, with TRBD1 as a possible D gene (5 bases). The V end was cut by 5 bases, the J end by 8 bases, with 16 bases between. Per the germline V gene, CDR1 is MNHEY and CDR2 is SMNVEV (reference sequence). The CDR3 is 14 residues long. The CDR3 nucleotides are TGTGCCAGCAGTCTTAGGGGTTATCGCGATGAGCAGTTCTTC. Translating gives CASSLRGYRDEQFF.

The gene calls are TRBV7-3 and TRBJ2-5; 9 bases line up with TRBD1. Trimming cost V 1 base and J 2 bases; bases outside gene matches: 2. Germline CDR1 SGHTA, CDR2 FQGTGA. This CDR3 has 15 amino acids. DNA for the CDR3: TGTGCCAGCAGCTTAAACAGGGGGCAGCAAGAGACCCAGTACTTC. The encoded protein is CASSLNRGQQETQYF. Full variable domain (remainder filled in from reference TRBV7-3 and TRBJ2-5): GAGVSQTPSNKVTEKGKYVELRCDPISGHTALYWYRQSLGQGPEFLIYFQGTGAADDSGLPNDRFFAVRPEGSVSTLKIQRTERGDSAVYLCASSLNRGQQETQYFGPGTRLLVL.

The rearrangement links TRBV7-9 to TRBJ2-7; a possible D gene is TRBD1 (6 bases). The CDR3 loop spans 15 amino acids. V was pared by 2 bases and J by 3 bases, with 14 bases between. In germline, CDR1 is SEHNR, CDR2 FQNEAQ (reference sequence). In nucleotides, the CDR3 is TGTGCCAGCAGCTTAATCGGACAGAGGGGCTACGAGCAGTACTTC. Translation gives CASSLIGQRGYEQYF.

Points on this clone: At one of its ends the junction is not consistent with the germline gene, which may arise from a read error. The CDR3 bases are TGTGCCAGCAGCTTAGGAGGCGACTACGGCTACACCTTC. This encodes CASSLGGDYGYTF. The rearrangement joins TRBV7-2 to TRBJ1-2; D not certain. This CDR3 is 13 amino acids long. Germline values: CDR1 SGHTA, CDR2 FQGNSA.

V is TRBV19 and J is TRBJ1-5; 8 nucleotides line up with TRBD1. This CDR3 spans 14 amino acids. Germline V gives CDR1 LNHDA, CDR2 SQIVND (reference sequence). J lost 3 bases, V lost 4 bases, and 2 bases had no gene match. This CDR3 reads CASSRDRNNQPQHF. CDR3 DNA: TGTGCCAGTAGTAGGGACAGGAACAATCAGCCCCAGCATTTT.

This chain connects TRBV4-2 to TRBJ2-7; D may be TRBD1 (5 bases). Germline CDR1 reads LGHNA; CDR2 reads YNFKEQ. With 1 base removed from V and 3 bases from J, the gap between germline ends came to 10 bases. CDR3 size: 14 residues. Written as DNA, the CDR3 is TGTGCCAGCAGCCAAGGCCAGGGTGACTACGAGCAGTACTTC. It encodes CASSQGQGDYEQYF.

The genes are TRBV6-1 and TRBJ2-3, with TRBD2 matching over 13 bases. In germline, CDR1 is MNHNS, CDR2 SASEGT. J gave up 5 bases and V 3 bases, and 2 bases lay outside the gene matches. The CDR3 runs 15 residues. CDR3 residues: CASSEWTSGGDTQYF. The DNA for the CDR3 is TGTGCCAGCAGTGAGTGGACTAGCGGGGGAGATACGCAGTATTTT.

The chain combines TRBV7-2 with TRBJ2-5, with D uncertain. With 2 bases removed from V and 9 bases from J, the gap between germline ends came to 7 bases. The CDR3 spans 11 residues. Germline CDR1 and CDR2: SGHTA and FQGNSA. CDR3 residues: CASSLTQSQYF. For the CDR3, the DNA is TGTGCCAGCAGCTTAACGCAGTCCCAGTACTTC.

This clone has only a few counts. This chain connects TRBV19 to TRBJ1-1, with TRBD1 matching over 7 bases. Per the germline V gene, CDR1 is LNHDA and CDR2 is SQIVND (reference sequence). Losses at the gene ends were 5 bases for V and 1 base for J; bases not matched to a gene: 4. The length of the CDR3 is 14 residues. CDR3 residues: CASSVTGANTEAFF. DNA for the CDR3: TGTGCCAGTAGTGTCACAGGGGCGAACACTGAAGCTTTCTTT.

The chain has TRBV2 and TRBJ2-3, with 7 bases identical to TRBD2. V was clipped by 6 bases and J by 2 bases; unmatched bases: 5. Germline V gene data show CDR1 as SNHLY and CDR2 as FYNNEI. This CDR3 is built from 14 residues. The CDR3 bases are TGTGCCAGCAGGGGGAGGGGCTCCACAGATACGCAGTATTTT. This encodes CASRGRGSTDTQYF.

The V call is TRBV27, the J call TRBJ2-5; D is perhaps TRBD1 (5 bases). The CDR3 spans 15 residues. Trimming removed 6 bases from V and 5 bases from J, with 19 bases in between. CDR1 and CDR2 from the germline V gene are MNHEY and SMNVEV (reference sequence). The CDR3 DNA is TGTGCCAGCAGCCGAGACAAGGGGCTGGGGGAGACCCAGTACTTC. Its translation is CASSRDKGLGETQYF.

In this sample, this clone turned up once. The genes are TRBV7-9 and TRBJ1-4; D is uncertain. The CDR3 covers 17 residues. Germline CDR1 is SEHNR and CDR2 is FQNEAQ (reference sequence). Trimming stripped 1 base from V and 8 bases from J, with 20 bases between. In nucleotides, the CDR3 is TGTGCCAGCAGCTTAGGGTCGTTTATGGGCGCTTACGAAAAACTGTTTTTT. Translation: CASSLGSFMGAYEKLFF.

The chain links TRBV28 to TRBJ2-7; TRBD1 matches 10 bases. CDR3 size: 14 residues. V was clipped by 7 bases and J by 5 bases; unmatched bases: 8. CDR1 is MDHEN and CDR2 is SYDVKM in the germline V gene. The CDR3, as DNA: TGTGCCAGCACCTCGGGACAGGGGTTCGACGAGCAGTACTTC. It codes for CASTSGQGFDEQYF.

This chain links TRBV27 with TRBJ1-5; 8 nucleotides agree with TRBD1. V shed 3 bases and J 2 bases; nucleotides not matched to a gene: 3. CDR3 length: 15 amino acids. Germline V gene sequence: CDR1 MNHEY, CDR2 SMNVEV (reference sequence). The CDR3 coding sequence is TGTGCCAGCAGTTTCAGGGGGCAAGGCAATCAGCCCCAGCATTTT. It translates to CASSFRGQGNQPQHF.

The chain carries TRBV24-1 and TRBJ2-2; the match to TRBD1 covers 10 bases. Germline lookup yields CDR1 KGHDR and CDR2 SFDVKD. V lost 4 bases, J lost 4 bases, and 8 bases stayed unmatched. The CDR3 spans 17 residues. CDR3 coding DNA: TGTGCCACCAGTGACAACCGGGACAGGGGTTTCACCGGGGAGCTGTTTTTT. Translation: CATSDNRDRGFTGELFF.

The CDR3 spells CASSLARGTYEQYF. The CDR3 region has the DNA TGTGCCAGCAGCTTAGCGCGGGGCACATACGAGCAGTACTTC. The chain is built from TRBV7-9 and TRBJ2-7, with TRBD2 as a possible D gene (6 bases). Germline V gene lookup returns CDR1 SEHNR and CDR2 FQNEAQ (reference sequence). This CDR3 has 14 residues. Trimming pared 0 bases from V and 4 bases from J, leaving 10 bases between.

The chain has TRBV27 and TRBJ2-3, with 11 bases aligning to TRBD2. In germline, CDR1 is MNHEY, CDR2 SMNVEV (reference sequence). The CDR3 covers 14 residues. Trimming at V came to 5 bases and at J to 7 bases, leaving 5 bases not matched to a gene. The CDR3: CASSPGTSGYTQYF. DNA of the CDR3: TGTGCCAGCAGTCCGGGGACTAGCGGTTATACGCAGTATTTT.

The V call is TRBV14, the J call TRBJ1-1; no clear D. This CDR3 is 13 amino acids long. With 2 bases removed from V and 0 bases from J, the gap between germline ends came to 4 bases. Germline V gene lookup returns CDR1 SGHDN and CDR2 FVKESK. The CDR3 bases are TGTGCCAGCAGCCAACACATGAACACTGAAGCTTTCTTT. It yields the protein CASSQHMNTEAFF.

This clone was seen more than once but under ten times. As DNA, the CDR3 is TGTGCCTGGAGTCAGATTGAAAAACTGTTTTTT. Translated, it gives CAWSQIEKLFF. This chain uses TRBV30 with TRBJ1-4; no definite D call. V was cut by 2 bases and J by 7 bases, with 5 bases left in between. Germline CDR1 is GTSNPN and CDR2 is SVGIG (reference sequence). The CDR3 is 11 residues long.

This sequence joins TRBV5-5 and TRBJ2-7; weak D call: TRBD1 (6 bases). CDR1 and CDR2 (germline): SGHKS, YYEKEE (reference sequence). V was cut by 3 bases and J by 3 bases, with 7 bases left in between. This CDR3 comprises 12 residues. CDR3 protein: CASSWTVYEQYV. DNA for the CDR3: TGTGCCAGCAGCTGGACAGTCTACGAGCAGTACGTC.

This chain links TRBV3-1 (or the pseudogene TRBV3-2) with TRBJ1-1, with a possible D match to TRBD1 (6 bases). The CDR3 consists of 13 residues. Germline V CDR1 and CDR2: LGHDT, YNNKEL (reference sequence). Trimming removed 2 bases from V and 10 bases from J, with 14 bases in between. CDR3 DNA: TGTGCCAGCAGCCAAAGTCACAGGGAAGGAGCTTTCTTT. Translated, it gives CASSQSHREGAFF.

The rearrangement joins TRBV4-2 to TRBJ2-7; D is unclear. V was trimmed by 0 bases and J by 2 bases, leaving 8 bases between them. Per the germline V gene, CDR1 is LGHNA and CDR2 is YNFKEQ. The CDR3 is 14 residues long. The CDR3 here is CASSQERLAYEQYF. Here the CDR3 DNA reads TGTGCCAGCAGCCAAGAGAGACTTGCCTACGAGCAGTACTTC.

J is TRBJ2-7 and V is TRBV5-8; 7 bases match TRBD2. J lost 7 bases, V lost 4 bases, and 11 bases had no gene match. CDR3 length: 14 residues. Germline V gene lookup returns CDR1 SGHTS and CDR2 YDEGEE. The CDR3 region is CASSNGLGVKEQYF. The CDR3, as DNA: TGTGCCAGCAGCAACGGACTAGGGGTAAAGGAGCAGTACTTC.

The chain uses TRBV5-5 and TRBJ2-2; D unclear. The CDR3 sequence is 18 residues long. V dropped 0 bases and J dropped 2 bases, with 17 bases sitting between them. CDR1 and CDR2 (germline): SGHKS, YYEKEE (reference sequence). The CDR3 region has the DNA TGTGCCAGCAGCTTGGACTATACCCACCTACAAAACACCGGGGAGCTGTTTTTT. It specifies CASSLDYTHLQNTGELFF.

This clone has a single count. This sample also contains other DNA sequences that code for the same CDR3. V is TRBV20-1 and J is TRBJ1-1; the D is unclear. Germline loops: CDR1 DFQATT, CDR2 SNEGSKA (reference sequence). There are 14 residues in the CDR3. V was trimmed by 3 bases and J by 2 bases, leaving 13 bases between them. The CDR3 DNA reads TGCAGTGCTAGTCTCTCCCCAGGCAACACTGAAGCTTTCTTT. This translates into CSASLSPGNTEAFF.

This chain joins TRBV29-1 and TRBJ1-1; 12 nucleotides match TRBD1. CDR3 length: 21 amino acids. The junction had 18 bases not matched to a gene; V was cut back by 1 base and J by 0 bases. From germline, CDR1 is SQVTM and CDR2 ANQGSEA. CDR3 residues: CSVEASWGQGATMAMNTEAFF. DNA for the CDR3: TGCAGCGTTGAAGCGTCCTGGGGACAGGGGGCGACCATGGCCATGAACACTGAAGCTTTCTTT.

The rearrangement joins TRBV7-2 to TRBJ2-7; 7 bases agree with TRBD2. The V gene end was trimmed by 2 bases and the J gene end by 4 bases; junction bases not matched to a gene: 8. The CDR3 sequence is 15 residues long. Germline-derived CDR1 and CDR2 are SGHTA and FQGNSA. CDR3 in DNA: TGTGCCAGCAGCTTATCGTTTTCGGGGGGTTACGAGCAGTACTTC. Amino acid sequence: CASSLSFSGGYEQYF.

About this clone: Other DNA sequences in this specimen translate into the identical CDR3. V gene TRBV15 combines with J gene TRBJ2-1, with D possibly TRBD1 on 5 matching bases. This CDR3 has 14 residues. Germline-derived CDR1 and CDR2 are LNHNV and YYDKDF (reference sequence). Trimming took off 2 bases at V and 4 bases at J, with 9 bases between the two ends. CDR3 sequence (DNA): TGTGCCACCAGCAGATTAGACAGATACAATGAGCAGTTCTTC. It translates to CATSRLDRYNEQFF.

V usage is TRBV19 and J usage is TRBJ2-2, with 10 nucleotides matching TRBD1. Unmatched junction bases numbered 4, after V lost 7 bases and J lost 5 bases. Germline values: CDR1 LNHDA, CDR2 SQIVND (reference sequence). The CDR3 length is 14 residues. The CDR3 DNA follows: TGTGCCAGTATGCGGACAGGGGGAACCGGGGAGCTGTTTTTT. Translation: CASMRTGGTGELFF.

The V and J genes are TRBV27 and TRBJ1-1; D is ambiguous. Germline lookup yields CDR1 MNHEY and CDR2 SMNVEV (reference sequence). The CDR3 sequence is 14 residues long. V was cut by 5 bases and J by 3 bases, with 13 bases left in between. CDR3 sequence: CASSPFQVYTEAFF. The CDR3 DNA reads TGTGCCAGCAGTCCCTTCCAGGTGTACACTGAAGCTTTCTTT.